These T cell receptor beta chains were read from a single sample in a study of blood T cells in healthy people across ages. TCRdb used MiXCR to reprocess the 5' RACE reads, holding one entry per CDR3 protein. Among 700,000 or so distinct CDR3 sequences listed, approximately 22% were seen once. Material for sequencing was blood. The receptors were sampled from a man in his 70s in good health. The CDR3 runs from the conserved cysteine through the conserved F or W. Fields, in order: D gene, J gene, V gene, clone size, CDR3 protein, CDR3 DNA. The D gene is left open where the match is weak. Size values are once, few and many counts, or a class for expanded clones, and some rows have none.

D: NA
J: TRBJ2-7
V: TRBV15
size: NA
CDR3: CATSSHRNSYEQYF
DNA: TGTGCCACCAGCAGTCACAGGAATAGTTACGAGCAGTACTTC

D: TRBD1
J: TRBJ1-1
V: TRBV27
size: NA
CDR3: CASSAQGVQAEAFF
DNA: TGTGCCAGCAGTGCGCAGGGGGTCCAAGCTGAAGCTTTCTTT

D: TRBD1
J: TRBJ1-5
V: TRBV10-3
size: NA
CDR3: CAISARQGDQPQHF
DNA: TGTGCCATCAGTGCGAGGCAGGGGGACCAGCCCCAGCATTTT

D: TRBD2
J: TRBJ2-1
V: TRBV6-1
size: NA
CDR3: CASSEVFAGGKNEQFF
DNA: TGTGCCAGCAGTGAAGTGTTCGCGGGGGGGAAAAATGAGCAGTTCTTC

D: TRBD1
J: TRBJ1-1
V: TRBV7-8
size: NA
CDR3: CGSSPGQGSWNTEAFF
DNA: TGTGGCAGCAGCCCCGGACAGGGGAGTTGGAACACTGAAGCTTTCTTT

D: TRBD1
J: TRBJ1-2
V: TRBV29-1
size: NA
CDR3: CSVTVGQGAGYTF
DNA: TGCAGCGTTACCGTCGGACAGGGGGCTGGCTACACCTTC

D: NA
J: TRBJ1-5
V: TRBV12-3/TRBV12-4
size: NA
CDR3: CASRVGTGSNQPQHF
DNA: TGTGCCAGCAGGGTAGGGACTGGGAGCAATCAGCCCCAGCATTTT

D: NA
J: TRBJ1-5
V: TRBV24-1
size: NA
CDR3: CATSGGEGSAVNQPQHF
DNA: TGTGCCACCAGTGGGGGTGAAGGTTCGGCTGTAAATCAGCCCCAGCATTTT

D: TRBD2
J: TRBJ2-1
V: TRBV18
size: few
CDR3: CASSPKGTSGYNEQFF
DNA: TGTGCCAGCTCACCGAAAGGGACTAGCGGTTACAATGAGCAGTTCTTC

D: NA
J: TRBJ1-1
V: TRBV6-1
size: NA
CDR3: CASSESQSYEAFF
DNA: TGTGCCAGCAGTGAGTCACAGTCTTATGAAGCTTTCTTT

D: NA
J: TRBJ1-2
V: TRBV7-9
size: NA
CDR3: CASSLASTGHYGYTF
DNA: TGTGCCAGCAGCTTAGCGTCCACAGGGCATTATGGCTACACCTTC

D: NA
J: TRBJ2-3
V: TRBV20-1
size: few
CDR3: CSVGHFTDTQYF
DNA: TGCAGTGTTGGGCACTTCACAGATACGCAGTATTTT

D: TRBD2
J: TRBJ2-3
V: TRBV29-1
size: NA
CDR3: CSVEEPGLAGPEGTQYF
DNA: TGCAGCGTTGAAGAACCGGGACTAGCGGGGCCCGAGGGTACGCAGTATTTT

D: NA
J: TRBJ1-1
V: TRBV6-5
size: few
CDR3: CASSYRLSHTEAFF
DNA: TGTGCCAGCAGTTATCGCCTAAGTCACACTGAAGCTTTCTTT

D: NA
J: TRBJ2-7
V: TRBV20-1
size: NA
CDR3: CRPGSSYEQYF
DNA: TGCAGGCCAGGAAGCTCCTACGAGCAGTACTTC

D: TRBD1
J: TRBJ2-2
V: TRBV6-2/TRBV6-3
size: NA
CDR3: CASSWDRVWTGELFF
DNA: TGTGCCAGTAGCTGGGACAGGGTGTGGACCGGGGAGCTGTTTTTT

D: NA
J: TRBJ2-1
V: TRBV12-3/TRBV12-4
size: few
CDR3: CASSTFHEQFF
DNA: TGTGCCAGCAGTACTTTCCATGAGCAGTTCTTC

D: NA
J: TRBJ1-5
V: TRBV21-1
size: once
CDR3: CAGSLQGDQPQHF
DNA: TGTGCCGGCAGCTTACAGGGTGATCAGCCCCAGCATTTT

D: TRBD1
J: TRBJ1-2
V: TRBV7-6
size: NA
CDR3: CASSSLGRGLGGYTF
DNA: TGTGCCAGCAGCTCCCTCGGCAGGGGGCTCGGTGGCTACACCTTC

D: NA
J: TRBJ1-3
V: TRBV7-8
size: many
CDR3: CASSLPPGNTIYF
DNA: TGTGCCAGCAGCTTACCCCCGGGAAACACCATATATTTT

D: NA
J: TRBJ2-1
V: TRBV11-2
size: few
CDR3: CASSQGGGRSDEQFF
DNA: TGTGCCAGCAGCCAAGGGGGGGGTAGGTCTGATGAGCAGTTCTTC

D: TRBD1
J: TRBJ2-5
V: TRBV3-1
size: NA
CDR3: CASLQQGERETQYF
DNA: TGTGCCAGCCTTCAACAGGGGGAGAGGGAGACCCAGTACTTC

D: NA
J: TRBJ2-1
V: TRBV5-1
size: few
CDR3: CASSLGNGPANEQFF
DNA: TGCGCCAGCAGCTTGGGGAATGGACCAGCCAATGAGCAGTTCTTC

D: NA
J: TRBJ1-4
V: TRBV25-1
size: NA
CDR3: CASSGRIATNEKLFF
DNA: TGTGCCAGCAGTGGGAGGATTGCAACTAATGAAAAACTGTTTTTT

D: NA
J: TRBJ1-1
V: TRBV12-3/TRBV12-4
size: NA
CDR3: CASSLSHGNTEAFF
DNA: TGTGCCAGCAGTTTATCCCACGGGAACACTGAAGCTTTCTTT

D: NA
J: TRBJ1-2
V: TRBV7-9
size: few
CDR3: CASSLGGQSGYTF
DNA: TGTGCCAGCAGCTTAGGAGGGCAGTCGGGCTACACCTTC

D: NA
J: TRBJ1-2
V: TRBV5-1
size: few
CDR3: CASSLDSTRDGYTF
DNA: TGCGCCAGCAGCTTGGACAGTACCCGGGATGGCTACACCTTC

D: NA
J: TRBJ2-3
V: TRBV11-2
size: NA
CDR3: CASSFNHLTDTQYF
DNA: TGTGCCAGCAGCTTTAATCACCTAACAGATACGCAGTATTTT

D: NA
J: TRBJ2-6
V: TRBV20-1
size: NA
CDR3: CSASTGSGANVLTF
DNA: TGCAGTGCTAGTACGGGGTCCGGGGCCAACGTCCTGACTTTC

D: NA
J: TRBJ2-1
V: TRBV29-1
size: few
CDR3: CSVRGRGFDEQFF
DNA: TGCAGCGTTAGGGGGAGAGGTTTCGATGAGCAGTTCTTC

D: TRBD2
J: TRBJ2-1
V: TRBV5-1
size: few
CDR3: CASSALAGLDNEQFF
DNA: TGCGCCAGCAGCGCACTAGCGGGGCTTGACAATGAGCAGTTCTTC

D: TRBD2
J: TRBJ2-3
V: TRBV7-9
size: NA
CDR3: CASSSEREGFTDTQYF
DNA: TGTGCCAGCAGCTCCGAGCGGGAGGGCTTTACAGATACGCAGTATTTT

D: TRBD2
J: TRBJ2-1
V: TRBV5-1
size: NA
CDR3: CASSFGGRDGNEQFF
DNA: TGCGCCAGCAGCTTTGGCGGGAGGGATGGCAATGAGCAGTTCTTC

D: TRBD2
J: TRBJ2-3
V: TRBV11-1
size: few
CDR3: CASSGKKTGTSGEGVSTDTQYF
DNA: TGTGCCAGCAGCGGAAAAAAGACCGGGACTAGCGGAGAAGGGGTCAGCACAGATACGCAGTATTTT

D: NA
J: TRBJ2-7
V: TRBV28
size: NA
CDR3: CASKRTRGSYEQYF
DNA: TGTGCCAGCAAAAGAACCAGGGGTTCCTACGAGCAGTACTTC

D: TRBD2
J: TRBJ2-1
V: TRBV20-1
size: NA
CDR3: CSAYSVLAGVNNEQFF
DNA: TGCAGTGCTTACTCCGTCCTAGCGGGAGTCAACAATGAGCAGTTCTTC

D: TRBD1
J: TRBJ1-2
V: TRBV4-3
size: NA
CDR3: CASSQEGGTGYGYTF
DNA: TGCGCCAGCAGCCAAGAGGGCGGGACAGGCTATGGCTACACCTTC